The clone carrying this TCR beta chain was seen more than once but under ten times. Its antigen is unidentified. The CDR3 extends over 13 amino acids. Germline CDR1 DFQATT, CDR2 SNEGSKA (reference sequence). V was clipped by 6 bases and J by 4 bases; unmatched bases: 3. The sample originates from a study of T-cell memory formation after mild COVID-19. Study results and caveats: Second-wave clones peaking on day 37 lacked confirmed SARS-CoV-2 specificity.

TCRdb itself ran the 5' RACE reads through MiXCR, one entry per CDR3 protein. Of about 340,000 distinct CDR3 sequences listed, around an eighth were seen once; the top ten hold about 20%. This clonotype was sampled from a man between 18 and 29 years old who had mild COVID-19 (a few samples of this study predate the infection). Cell type and time point are not known. The genes are TRBV20-1 and TRBJ1-5; 10 bases map to TRBD1. Material for sequencing was PBMCs or a T cell subset sorted from them (not recorded which). The DNA for the CDR3 is TGCAGTGCCCTGGGACAGGGGAATCAGCCCCAGCATTTT. This translates into CSALGQGNQPQHF.